This is a list of T cell receptor beta chains from one sample in a study of T cells in narcolepsy. Libraries were prepared by immunoSEQ multiplex PCR; TCRdb keeps only in-frame clonotypes and omits some of them. This sample has some 34,000 clones; roughly 86% occur once, and the top ten carry 2% to 2.5%. Material: memory (CD45RA-) CD4+ T cells from blood. The receptors come from a human donor in good health. The CDR3 runs from the conserved cysteine through the conserved F or W. A D gene is named only where the DNA matches it firmly. Clone sizes are given selectively: once, few, many, or a class where the clone is expanded.

v_call	d_call	clone_size	j_call	cdr3_aa	cdr3_nt
TRBV4-3	.	once	TRBJ1-2	CASSQDFLYGYTF	TGCGCCAGCAGCCAAGACTTCCTGTATGGCTACACCTTC
TRBV18	TRBD1	.	TRBJ2-5	CASSPFPVGQGILETQYF	TGTGCCAGCTCACCATTTCCGGTTGGACAGGGAATTCTTGAGACCCAGTACTTC
TRBV5-6	TRBD1	.	TRBJ2-5	CASSSEGDRRQETQYF	TGTGCCAGCAGCTCTGAAGGGGACAGAAGACAAGAGACCCAGTACTTC
TRBV30	.	.	TRBJ1-5	CAWSRWIGQTISPQHF	TGTGCCTGGAGCAGATGGATCGGACAGACTATCAGCCCCCAGCATTTT
TRBV25-1	TRBD1	.	TRBJ1-1	CASSDPTGVEAFF	TGTGCCAGCAGTGACCCAACAGGGGTCGAAGCTTTCTTT
TRBV7-9	.	once	TRBJ2-7	CASSLGPGEGVEQYF	TGTGCCAGCAGCTTAGGCCCAGGGGAGGGGGTCGAGCAGTACTTC
TRBV27	TRBD1	.	TRBJ2-1	CASSALGTVNNEQFF	TGTGCCAGCAGTGCTCTTGGGACAGTCAACAATGAGCAGTTCTTC
TRBV6-5	TRBD2	few	TRBJ2-1	CASSYSLLAGTEQFF	TGTGCCAGCAGTTACTCGCTCCTAGCGGGGACCGAGCAGTTCTTC
TRBV28	.	.	TRBJ2-4	CASSLVQGQNIQYF	TGTGCCAGCAGTTTGGTCCAGGGACAAAACATTCAGTACTTC
TRBV6-1	TRBD1	.	TRBJ1-5	CASTGTDSNQPQHF	TGTGCCAGCACCGGGACAGATAGCAATCAGCCCCAGCATTTT
TRBV2	TRBD1	.	TRBJ1-4	CASSATGEEKLFF	TGTGCCAGCAGTGCCACAGGGGAAGAAAAACTGTTTTTT
TRBV5-1	.	.	TRBJ2-5	CASSPGSGGETQYF	TGCGCCAGCAGCCCAGGGTCTGGGGGAGAGACCCAGTACTTC
TRBV7-2	TRBD2	.	TRBJ2-7	CASSSIAGAPGYEQYF	TGTGCCAGCAGCTCCATAGCGGGAGCCCCGGGGTACGAGCAGTACTTC
TRBV25-1	.	medium-sized	TRBJ1-3	CASSGTGSGNTIYF	TGTGCCAGCTCTGGTACGGGCTCTGGAAACACCATATATTTT
TRBV6-6	.	few	TRBJ2-7	CASTPEGSYEQYF	TGTGCCAGCACCCCGGAAGGTTCCTACGAGCAGTACTTC
TRBV27	.	.	TRBJ2-3	CASSLSGQAGDTQYF	TGTGCCAGCAGTTTATCAGGGCAGGCGGGAGATACGCAGTATTTT
TRBV6-1	.	.	TRBJ2-1	CASSEWGLGNEQFF	TGTGCCAGCAGTGAGTGGGGGCTTGGCAATGAGCAGTTCTTC
TRBV5-1	TRBD1	.	TRBJ1-4	CASSGQGVANEKLFF	TGCGCCAGCAGCGGACAGGGAGTGGCTAATGAAAAACTGTTTTTT
TRBV28	.	.	TRBJ1-4	CASSYVRPATNEKLFF	TGTGCCAGCAGTTACGTAAGGCCGGCAACTAATGAAAAACTGTTTTTT
TRBV10-1	TRBD2	.	TRBJ2-1	CASSIGTSGGYNEQFF	TGCGCCAGCTCTATCGGGACTAGCGGGGGGTACAATGAGCAGTTCTTC
TRBV11-3	.	.	TRBJ1-1	CASRVPGGSTEAFF	TGTGCCAGCCGCGTCCCGGGAGGGAGCACTGAAGCTTTCTTT
TRBV11-2	TRBD1	.	TRBJ1-1	CASSRSTGGITEAFF	TGTGCCAGCAGCCGGTCGACAGGGGGGATTACTGAAGCTTTCTTT
TRBV18	.	.	TRBJ1-1	CASSPPTGAMAEAFF	TGTGCCAGCTCACCACCGACGGGGGCTATGGCTGAAGCTTTCTTT
TRBV6-5	.	.	TRBJ2-5	CASSYSGRETQYF	TGTGCCAGCAGTTACTCGGGACGGGAGACCCAGTACTTC
TRBV19	.	.	TRBJ1-1	CASTDETKNTEAFF	TGTGCCAGTACGGATGAAACAAAGAACACTGAAGCTTTCTTT
TRBV4-2	.	.	TRBJ2-2	CASSQEGPMNTGELFF	TGTGCCAGCAGCCAAGAGGGCCCGATGAACACCGGGGAGCTGTTTTTT
TRBV2	.	.	TRBJ2-2	CASSVNRGPNTGELFF	TGTGCCAGCAGTGTTAATCGGGGACCGAACACCGGGGAGCTGTTTTTT
TRBV7-8	.	once	TRBJ2-5	CASSLTAGLETQYF	TGTGCCAGCAGCTTAACGGCAGGTTTAGAGACCCAGTACTTC
TRBV7-2	.	.	TRBJ2-1	CASRPRQAHNEQFF	TGTGCCAGCAGACCAAGACAGGCCCACAATGAGCAGTTCTTC
TRBV6-1	.	.	TRBJ2-6	CASRDPFSGANVLTF	TGTGCCAGCAGGGATCCCTTTTCTGGGGCCAACGTCCTGACTTTC
TRBV6-6	TRBD2	.	TRBJ2-3	CASRPGRGGTDTQYF	TGTGCCAGCAGGCCAGGGCGGGGGGGCACAGATACGCAGTATTTT
TRBV10-1	TRBD1	.	TRBJ2-7	CASSGGQGSAYEQYF	TGCGCCAGCAGTGGGGGACAGGGCAGCGCCTACGAGCAGTACTTC
TRBV7-9	TRBD2	.	TRBJ2-3	CASSSLGGTDTQYF	TGTGCCAGCAGCTCACTCGGGGGGACAGATACGCAGTATTTT
TRBV9	.	.	TRBJ1-1	CASSTGPGTTEAFF	TGTGCCAGCAGCACCGGCCCCGGGACCACTGAAGCTTTCTTT
TRBV2	.	few	TRBJ1-3	CASSDQNTIYF	TGTGCCAGCAGTGACCAGAACACCATATATTTT
TRBV4-1	.	few	TRBJ1-1	CASSQVARGSTEAFF	TGCGCCAGCAGCCAAGTTGCTAGGGGTAGCACTGAAGCTTTCTTT
TRBV6-5	.	.	TRBJ1-5	CASSRTGDSNQPQHF	TGTGCCAGCAGTCGGACGGGAGATAGCAATCAGCCCCAGCATTTT
TRBV6-1	TRBD2	few	TRBJ2-1	CASSERAGVGEQFF	TGTGCCAGCAGTGAAAGAGCGGGAGTCGGCGAGCAGTTCTTC
TRBV30	.	.	TRBJ1-2	CAWRGGGAVYGYTF	TGTGCCTGGAGGGGAGGGGGGGCAGTATATGGCTACACCTTC
TRBV18	.	.	TRBJ1-2	CASSPPLRGPGDGYTF	TGTGCCAGCTCACCACCACTTCGGGGGCCGGGGGATGGCTACACCTTC
TRBV11-2	TRBD2	.	TRBJ2-7	CASSLELADPRQYF	TGTGCCAGCAGCTTAGAACTAGCGGACCCCAGGCAGTACTTC
TRBV5-4	TRBD2	.	TRBJ2-1	CASRMGLADEQFF	TGTGCCAGCAGAATGGGACTAGCTGATGAGCAGTTCTTC
TRBV19	.	.	TRBJ1-5	CASSIHQGSEQPQHF	TGTGCCAGTAGTATCCACCAGGGCTCCGAACAGCCCCAGCATTTT
TRBV5-4	TRBD2	.	TRBJ2-5	CASSALAGGKETQYF	TGTGCCAGCAGCGCTCTAGCGGGGGGAAAAGAGACCCAGTACTTC
TRBV29-1	.	.	TRBJ2-5	CSVEVGGAETQYF	TGCAGCGTTGAAGTGGGGGGCGCGGAGACCCAGTACTTC
TRBV6-1	.	.	TRBJ1-2	CASSDILENYGYTF	TGTGCCAGCAGTGATATACTAGAAAACTATGGCTACACCTTC
TRBV27	.	.	TRBJ2-2	CASTPSGFPVNTGELFF	TGTGCCAGCACCCCGTCCGGTTTCCCGGTAAACACCGGGGAGCTGTTTTTT
TRBV23-1	.	.	TRBJ2-1	CASSQPGGLGSYNEQFF	TGCGCCAGCAGTCAACCAGGGGGACTGGGCTCCTACAATGAGCAGTTCTTC
TRBV7-2	TRBD1	.	TRBJ1-2	CASSVTGTGGSGYTF	TGTGCCAGCAGCGTCACCGGGACAGGGGGCAGTGGCTACACCTTC
TRBV28	.	.	TRBJ2-3	CASSWGARGTDTQYF	TGTGCCAGCAGTTGGGGGGCCCGGGGCACAGATACGCAGTATTTT